This passage covers 3 T cell receptor beta chains from one sample sequenced in a study of radiotherapy plus CTLA-4 blockade in lung cancer. The assay was immunoSEQ multiplex PCR, and TCRdb's table has in-frame clones only and misses some. The sample has nearly 95,000 clones; roughly four fifths are singletons. The specimen was peripheral blood, collected from a patient treated with radiotherapy plus ipilimumab. The receptors derive from a human donor with non-small cell lung cancer that progressed on radiotherapy plus ipilimumab.

This chain connects TRBV28 to TRBJ1-1; D is unclear. This CDR3 region has 13 residues. Trimming stripped 7 bases from V and 0 bases from J, with 9 bases between. Looked up from germline, CDR1 is MDHEN and CDR2 is SYDVKM. CDR3 sequence (DNA): TGTGCCAGCACCAACCCAGTGAACACTGAAGCTTTCTTT. Encoded protein: CASTNPVNTEAFF.

The chain joins TRBV2 to TRBJ1-1, with a possible D match to TRBD1 (5 bases). The CDR3 is 14 residues long. V was trimmed by 6 bases and J by 1 base, leaving 12 bases between them. In germline, CDR1 is SNHLY, CDR2 FYNNEI. CDR3 nucleotide sequence: TGTGCCAGCAGCAGGGACTTACCGAACACTGAAGCTTTCTTT. This codes for CASSRDLPNTEAFF.

The chain couples TRBV28 to TRBJ2-1; possibly TRBD2 for D (6 bases). Trimming removed 6 bases at V and 1 base at J, with 10 bases between. The germline CDR1 and CDR2 sequences are MDHEN and SYDVKM. The CDR3 is 14 residues long. CDR3 in DNA: TGTGCCAGCAGGGGCGGGACTTCCTACAATGAGCAGTTCTTC. Amino acids: CASRGGTSYNEQFF.